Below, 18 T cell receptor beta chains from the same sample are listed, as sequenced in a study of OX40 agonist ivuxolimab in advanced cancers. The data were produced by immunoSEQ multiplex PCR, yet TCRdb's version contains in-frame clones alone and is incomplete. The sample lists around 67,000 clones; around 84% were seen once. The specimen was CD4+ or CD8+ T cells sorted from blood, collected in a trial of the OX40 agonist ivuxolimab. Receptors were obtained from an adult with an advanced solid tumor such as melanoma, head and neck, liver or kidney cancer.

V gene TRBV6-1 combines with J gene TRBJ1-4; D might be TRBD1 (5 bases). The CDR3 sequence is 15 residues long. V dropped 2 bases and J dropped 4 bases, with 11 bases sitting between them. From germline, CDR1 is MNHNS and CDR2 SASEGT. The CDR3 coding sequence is TGTGCCAGCAGTGAACGTGCGGGACTTAATGAAAAACTGTTTTTT. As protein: CASSERAGLNEKLFF.

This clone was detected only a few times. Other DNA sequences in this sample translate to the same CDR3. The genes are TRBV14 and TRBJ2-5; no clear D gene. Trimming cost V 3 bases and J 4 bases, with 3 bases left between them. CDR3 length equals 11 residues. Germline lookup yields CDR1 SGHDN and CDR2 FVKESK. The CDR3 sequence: CASSHLETQYF. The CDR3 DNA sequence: TGTGCCAGCAGCCATCTAGAGACCCAGTACTTC.

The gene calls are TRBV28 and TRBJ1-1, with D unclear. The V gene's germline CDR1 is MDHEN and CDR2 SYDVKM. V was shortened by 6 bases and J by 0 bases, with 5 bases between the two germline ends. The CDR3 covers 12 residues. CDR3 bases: TGTGCCAGCAGGTTGCTGAACACTGAAGCTTTCTTT. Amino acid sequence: CASRLLNTEAFF.

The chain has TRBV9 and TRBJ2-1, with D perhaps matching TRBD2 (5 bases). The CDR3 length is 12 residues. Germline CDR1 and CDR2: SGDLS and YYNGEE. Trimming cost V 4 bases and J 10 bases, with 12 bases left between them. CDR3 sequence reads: CASSLGRGEQFF. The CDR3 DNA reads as TGTGCCAGCAGCCTCGGACGAGGGGAGCAGTTCTTC.

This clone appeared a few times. CDR3 in amino acids: CASSVGWGGPNTEAFF. CDR3 sequence (DNA): TGTGCCAGCAGCGTAGGCTGGGGGGGGCCGAACACTGAAGCTTTCTTT. V usage is TRBV9 and J usage is TRBJ1-1; maybe TRBD1 (6 bases). Germline V gene sequence: CDR1 SGDLS, CDR2 YYNGEE. V shed 0 bases and J shed 1 base, with 13 bases lying between them. The CDR3 has 16 amino acids.

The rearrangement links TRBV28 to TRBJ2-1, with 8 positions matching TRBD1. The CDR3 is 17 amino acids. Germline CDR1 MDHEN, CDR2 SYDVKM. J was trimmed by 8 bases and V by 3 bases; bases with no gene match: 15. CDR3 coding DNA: TGTGCCAGCAGTTTTCCCCGGGGACAGGCCCATATCTATGAGCAGTTCTTC. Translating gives CASSFPRGQAHIYEQFF.

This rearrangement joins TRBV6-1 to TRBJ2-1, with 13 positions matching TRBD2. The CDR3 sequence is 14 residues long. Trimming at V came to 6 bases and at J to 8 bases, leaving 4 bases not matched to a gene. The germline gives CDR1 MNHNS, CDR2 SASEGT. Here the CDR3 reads CASSWGLAGYEQFF. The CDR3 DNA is TGTGCCAGCAGCTGGGGACTAGCGGGATATGAGCAGTTCTTC.

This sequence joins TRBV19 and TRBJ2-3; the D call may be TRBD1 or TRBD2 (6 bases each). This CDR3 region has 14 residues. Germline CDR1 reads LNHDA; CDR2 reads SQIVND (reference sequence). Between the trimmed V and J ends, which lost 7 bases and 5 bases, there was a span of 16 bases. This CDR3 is CASTSEGVIDTQYF. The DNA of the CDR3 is TGTGCCAGTACTAGCGAGGGGGTGATAGATACGCAGTATTTT.

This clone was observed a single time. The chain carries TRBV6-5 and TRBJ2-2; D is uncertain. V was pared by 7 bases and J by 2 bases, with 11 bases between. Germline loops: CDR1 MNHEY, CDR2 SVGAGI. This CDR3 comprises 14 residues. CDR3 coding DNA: TGTGCCAGCAACCTGACGCCTAACACCGGGGAGCTGTTTTTT. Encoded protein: CASNLTPNTGELFF.

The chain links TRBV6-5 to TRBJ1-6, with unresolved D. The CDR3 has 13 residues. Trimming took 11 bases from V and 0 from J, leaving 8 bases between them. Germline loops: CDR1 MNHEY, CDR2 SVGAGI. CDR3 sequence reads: CASCYSYNSPLHF. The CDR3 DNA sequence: TGTGCCTCCTGTTACTCCTATAATTCACCCCTCCACTTT.

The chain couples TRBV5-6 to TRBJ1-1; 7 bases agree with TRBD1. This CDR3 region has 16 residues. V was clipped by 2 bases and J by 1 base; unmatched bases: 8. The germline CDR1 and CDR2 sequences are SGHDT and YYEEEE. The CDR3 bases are TGTGCCAGCAGCTTCCAGGGGGATGGAAGGAACACTGAAGCTTTCTTT. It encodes CASSFQGDGRNTEAFF.

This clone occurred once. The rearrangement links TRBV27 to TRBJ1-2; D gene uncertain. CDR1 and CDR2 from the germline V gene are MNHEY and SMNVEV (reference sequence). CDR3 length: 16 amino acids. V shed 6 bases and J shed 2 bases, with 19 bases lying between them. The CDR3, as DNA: TGTGCCAGCAGACCATCTCAGGACGGAGGGAACTATGGCTACACCTTC. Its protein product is CASRPSQDGGNYGYTF.

CDR3 DNA: TGTGCCAGCAGCTCAGAATCGCGGGGGTTAATCGATGAGCAGTTCTTC. Translating gives CASSSESRGLIDEQFF. The chain has TRBV7-8 and TRBJ2-1; 7 positions match TRBD2. Per the germline V gene, CDR1 is SGHVS and CDR2 is FQNEAQ. The CDR3 is 16 residues long. J lost 8 bases, V lost 4 bases, and 14 bases had no gene match.

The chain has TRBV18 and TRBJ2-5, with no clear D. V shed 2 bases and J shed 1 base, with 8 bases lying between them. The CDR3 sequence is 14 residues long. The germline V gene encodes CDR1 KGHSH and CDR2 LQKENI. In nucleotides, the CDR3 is TGTGCCAGCTCACCAATAACTGCCCAAGAGACCCAGTACTTC. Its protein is CASSPITAQETQYF.

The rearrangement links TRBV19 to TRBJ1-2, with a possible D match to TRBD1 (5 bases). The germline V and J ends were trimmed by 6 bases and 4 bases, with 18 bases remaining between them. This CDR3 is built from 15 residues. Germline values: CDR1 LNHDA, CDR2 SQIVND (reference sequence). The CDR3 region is CASSQSGRGSYGYTF. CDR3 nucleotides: TGTGCCAGTAGCCAATCGGGACGGGGGAGCTATGGCTACACCTTC.

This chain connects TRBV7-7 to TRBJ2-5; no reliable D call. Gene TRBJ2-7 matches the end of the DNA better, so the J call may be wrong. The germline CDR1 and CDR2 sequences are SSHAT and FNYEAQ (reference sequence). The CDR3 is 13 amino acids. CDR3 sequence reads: CASSPLGSYEQYF. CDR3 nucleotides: TGTGCCAGCAGCCCGTTGGGATCCTACGAGCAGTACTTC.

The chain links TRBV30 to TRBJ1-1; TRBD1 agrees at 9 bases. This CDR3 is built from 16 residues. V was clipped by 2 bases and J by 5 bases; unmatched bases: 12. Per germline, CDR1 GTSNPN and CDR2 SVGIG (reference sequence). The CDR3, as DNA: TGTGCCTGGAGTAGAAAACCGGGACAGGGCGAAACTGAAGCTTTCTTT. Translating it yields CAWSRKPGQGETEAFF.

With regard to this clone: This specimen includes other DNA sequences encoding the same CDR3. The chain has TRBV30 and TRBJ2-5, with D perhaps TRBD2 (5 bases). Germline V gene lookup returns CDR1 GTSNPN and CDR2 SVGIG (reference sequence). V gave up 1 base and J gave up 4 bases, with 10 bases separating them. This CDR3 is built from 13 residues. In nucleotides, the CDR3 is TGTGCCTGGAGTGCTCGTGGGAGAGAGACCCAGTACTTC. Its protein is CAWSARGRETQYF.